The rows below give T cell receptor beta chains drawn from one sample of a study of response to subunit inactivated influenza vaccine. One entry per CDR3 protein results from TCRdb running MiXCR on the RT-PCR reads. The data contain 500,000 to 600,000 distinct CDR3 sequences, approximately 14% of them singletons. The sample here was PBMCs from blood, taken 11 to 12 days after vaccination. The source of these receptors is a man between 45 and 60 years old who received an inactivated influenza vaccine. Both conserved end residues are part of each CDR3. The D gene is left open where the match is weak. Expanded clones are given a class, and other clones once, few, many or no size at all.

v_gene	d_gene	j_gene	abundance	CDR3nt	CDR3aa
TRBV7-9	.	TRBJ2-2	.	TGTGCCAGCAGCTCTAAACGAGGGGGGTACACCGGGGAGCTGTTTTTT	CASSSKRGGYTGELFF
TRBV19	.	TRBJ1-2	.	TGTGCCAGTAGCCTAGCGGACCCCTATGGCTACACCTTC	CASSLADPYGYTF
TRBV20-1	TRBD1	TRBJ1-5	.	TGCAGTGCGACGGGACAGTTTAATCAGCCCCAGCATTTT	CSATGQFNQPQHF
TRBV7-9	.	TRBJ1-1	few	TGTGCCAGCAGCCCCTGGGCCAGGAACACTGAAGCTTTCTTT	CASSPWARNTEAFF
TRBV20-1	.	TRBJ1-6	few	TGCAGTGCTAGTAGGCAGGGGAGCTCCTATAATTCACCCCTCCACTTT	CSASRQGSSYNSPLHF
TRBV20-1	.	TRBJ1-2	many	TGCAGTGCTAGGGACAGTAACTATGGCTACACCTTC	CSARDSNYGYTF
TRBV10-3	.	TRBJ1-6	few	TGTGCCACCCTCGAAAGGAGCTCCTATAATTCACCCCTCCACTTT	CATLERSSYNSPLHF
TRBV18	.	TRBJ2-7	few	TGTGCCAGCTCACCAGTCAGGACAAGCTACGAGCAGTACTTC	CASSPVRTSYEQYF
TRBV20-1	TRBD1	TRBJ2-7	.	TGCAGTGCTAGAGTTAGGGGACAGGGCTACGAGCAGTACTTC	CSARVRGQGYEQYF
TRBV12-3/TRBV12-4	.	TRBJ2-5	.	TGTGCCAGCCGAGCCCAGGGGCGCTTTCAAGAGACCCAGTACTTC	CASRAQGRFQETQYF
TRBV28	TRBD1	TRBJ2-3	.	TGTGCCAGCAGTCCAATGACAGGGCCCACAGATACGCAGTATTTT	CASSPMTGPTDTQYF
TRBV5-1	.	TRBJ2-6	few	TGCGCCAGCAGCACAGGACAGACCCGTAGGGCCAACGTCCTGACTTTC	CASSTGQTRRANVLTF
TRBV2	TRBD1	TRBJ1-2	.	TGTGCCAGCAGTGAACGTAGGGGGACAGGGCTCCTCTACACCTTC	CASSERRGTGLLYTF
TRBV24-1	TRBD2	TRBJ2-1	.	TGTGCCACCAGTGATCAGAAACTAGCGGGAGGCAATGAGCAGTTCTTC	CATSDQKLAGGNEQFF
TRBV7-9	TRBD1	TRBJ2-7	few	TGTGCCAGCAGCTCACAAACCGGGACAGGGCCCTACGAGCAGTACTTC	CASSSQTGTGPYEQYF
TRBV4-2	TRBD2	TRBJ2-1	.	TGTGCCAGCAGCCAAGATCATGTGCGGGGGGGCACGAGGTTCTTC	CASSQDHVRGGTRFF
TRBV5-1	.	TRBJ2-3	few	TGCGCCAGCAGCTTTGGCGGGCGGAGCACAGATACGCAGTATTTT	CASSFGGRSTDTQYF
TRBV7-9	.	TRBJ1-5	many	TGTGCCAGCAGCTTAAAAGGTCAGCCCCAGCATTTT	CASSLKGQPQHF
TRBV19	.	TRBJ2-4	.	TGTGCCAGTAGGGAAGAGCTAGCCAAAAACATTCAGTACTTC	CASREELAKNIQYF
TRBV6-6	.	TRBJ1-2	few	TGTGCCAGCAGTTACCGGGAATATTATGGCTACACCTTC	CASSYREYYGYTF
TRBV7-9	.	TRBJ2-3	many	TGTGCCAGCAGCTTAGCGGGTGTCGGGGTGGATACGCAGTATTTT	CASSLAGVGVDTQYF
TRBV6-2/TRBV6-3	.	TRBJ2-2	.	TGTGCCAGCCAGAAAGGTGACGGAACGAACACCGGGGAGCTGTTTTTT	CASQKGDGTNTGELFF
TRBV12-3/TRBV12-4	TRBD1	TRBJ1-5	.	TGTGCCAGCACCGAGGGACAGGGTTTCATTCAGCCCCAGCATTTT	CASTEGQGFIQPQHF
TRBV12-3/TRBV12-4	TRBD1	TRBJ2-7	.	TGTGCCAGCAGTTCCGGGACAGGAAGCTCCTACGAGCAGTACTTC	CASSSGTGSSYEQYF
TRBV7-8	.	TRBJ2-3	.	TGTGCCAGCAGCTTAAGGGCTCGGTCCGATACGCAGTATTTT	CASSLRARSDTQYF
TRBV11-3	.	TRBJ2-3	few	TGTGCCAGCAGCTTAGCTTCACCAGGGACAGATACGCAGTATTTT	CASSLASPGTDTQYF
TRBV4-2	.	TRBJ2-3	.	TGTGCCAGCAGCCGGAACTGGGGAAAAACAGGGTTCGGCACAGATACGCAGTATTTT	CASSRNWGKTGFGTDTQYF
TRBV5-1	TRBD1	TRBJ2-5	.	TGCGCCAGCAGCTTGGGGACAGGGCGGCAGGAGACCCAGTACTTC	CASSLGTGRQETQYF
TRBV11-2	.	TRBJ2-3	few	TGTGCCAGCAGCTTAGAACCGGACAGCACAGATACGCAGTATTTT	CASSLEPDSTDTQYF